This T cell receptor beta chain appears in the sequencing data of a study of T cells in Graves' hyperthyroidism and ophthalmopathy (dated by TCRdb to about 2019). About the study as a whole: Peripheral blood samples were taken at the time of initial diagnosis, prior to any treatment. TCR V-J signatures able to tell the groups apart were searched for in a discovery cohort of 90 to 100 patients, of whom more than 40 had Graves' ophthalmopathy and more than 55 had stable Graves' hyperthyroidism. Whether ophthalmopathy could be predicted prospectively was tested in an independent validation cohort made up of roughly 19 hyperthyroidism patients plus 17 patients who later progressed to ophthalmopathy. For training and testing, the 100 or so patients in the discovery cohort were randomly divided in a 7:3 ratio. In more than 5 Graves' hyperthyroidism patients, the study also compared T-cell repertoires from thyroid tissue with T-cell repertoires from blood. Once sampling was done, hyperthyroidism patients were given methimazole at a starting dose of 30 mg daily, whereas ophthalmopathy patients were given high-dose intravenous methylprednisolone. TCR Vbeta CDR3 sequencing of 135 peripheral blood samples (over 40 ophthalmopathy, around 80 hyperthyroidism and 17 progressor patients) is reported in the paper. Summary of the overall study and its limitations: No statistical method was used to set the sample size in advance, and investigators knew the group allocation. Blood samples also contained most of the expanded thyroid clonotypes (frequency above 0.001), which suggests that blood repertoires may reflect thyroid immune responses. During validation, the model predicted progression to ophthalmopathy a median of around six months ahead of onset, with approximately 70% sensitivity and 72.22% specificity. A 13 V-J signature model separated ophthalmopathy from stable hyperthyroidism, with over 85% sensitivity and about 81% specificity in cross-validation and 80%/75% in testing.

TCR beta CDR3 regions were amplified from RNA transcripts. The TCR CDR3 was subjected to a first round of RT-PCR using the HTBI primer set and the Qiagen OneStep RT-PCR kit. Libraries were constructed in a second round of multiplex PCR, after which size selection and purification were performed. Paired-end sequencing of the libraries was performed with 100 bp reads on an Illumina HiSeq2000. Per the authors' processing: SOAPnuke was used to process the raw data, with reads discarded if the reads contained adapters or uncalled bases, had a mean Phred below 15, or lacked an exact constant-primer or identifier match. High-quality paired reads were merged using COPE v1.2.5, and each unique nucleotide sequence was defined as a clonotype. MiTCR v1.1 was used to align clonotypes to the IMGT TRBV, TRBD and TRBJ reference segments. The analysis was restricted to V-J combinations with a frequency above 0.0001, which together covered about 99% of the repertoires. A TCS score was defined as the ratio between F50 (clonal expansion) and ExV (chaos), using BLOSUM62-based TCRdist between CDR3 peptides within each V-J. Welch's t-statistics and random forest reduced just over 500 V-J features to 13, which were used in a naive Bayes classifier (R e1071). Using fastp at Q25 and MiXCR, TCRdb reprocessed the public reads and kept productive beta chains. For every CDR3 protein sequence, its rows merge into one entry that carries the most common genes and DNA. The V and J calls, along with clone size, are taken from TCRdb and not from the paper's own processing. The sample table lists approximately 430,000 distinct CDR3 sequences, about 15% of them with a count of one. Around 7% of the sample comes from the top ten.

This clonotype appeared many times. Its antigen specificity is not known. The record has no base qualities; no much larger clone is one base away. The germline V gene sets CDR1 to MNHNS and CDR2 to SASEGT. The CDR3 runs 15 residues from the cysteine to the phenylalanine. The entry retains the CDR3 DNA only, 45 bases that are in frame from base 1. V lost 6 bases and J lost 4 bases, and the count of bases not matched to a germline gene is 8. Stable Graves' hyperthyroidism was defined as no progression to ophthalmopathy during 18 months of follow-up. Hyperthyroidism patients were aged 18 to 65 years and newly diagnosed, with disease duration of less than 2 months. The study excluded patients with uncontrolled infections, other autoimmune diseases, pregnancy or lactation. Clinical symptoms, serum thyroxine and TRAb, thyroid ultrasound, and orbital computed tomography formed the basis for the diagnoses. PBMCs were separated from roughly 10 ml of fresh peripheral blood using Ficoll-Paque density gradient centrifugation. Total RNA was extracted using Trizol reagent, and RNA quality was assessed on an Agilent 2100 Bioanalyzer.

The sequenced sample was blood. The TCR originated in a woman under 30 with Graves' hyperthyroidism. This chain is built from TRBV6-1 and TRBJ2-7, with 11 middle bases fitting TRBD2. The nucleotides read TGTGCCAGCAGGGACGGGACTAGCGGCTTTTACGAGCAGTACTTC. Its amino acids are CASRDGTSGFYEQYF.